This T cell receptor beta chain was observed in a study of T-cell reconstitution after alpha-beta-depleted transplantation in children. Whole-study findings and limits: T cells produced anew were the main source of T-cell counts and diversity one year after transplant. Approximately two months post-transplant, alpha-beta T cells reportedly originated from several hundred expanded graft clones.

The V and J ends lost 2 bases and 5 bases respectively, with 9 bases between them. This CDR3 region has 13 residues. Germline CDR1 ENHRY, CDR2 SYGVKD. Unique molecular identifiers tagged the TCRbeta library. One entry per CDR3 protein, called by TCRdb with MiXCR from the PCR reads. The sample shows around 300,000 distinct CDR3 sequences, about 7.3% of them seen only once. At least ten counts were recorded for this clonotype. Its antigen is currently unknown. The sample was peripheral blood, taken 360 days after TCRalphabeta/CD19-depleted stem cell transplant. The receptor was derived from a female patient aged 2 to 10 who had a stem cell transplant for Fanconi anemia, so the T cells may come from the graft donor. The chain recombines TRBV10-3 with TRBJ1-1; D unresolved. CDR3: CAISEPTLTEAFF. The DNA for the CDR3 is TGTGCCATCAGTGAGCCGACACTTACTGAAGCTTTCTTT.